The sequence of this T cell receptor beta chain was determined in a study of CXCR3-negative and CXCR3-positive naive CD8 T cells. Looking at the study overall: Around 130 million TRB reads in total, about 1.5 +/- 0.3 million per library.

This CDR3 contains 17 residues. Remarks on this clonotype: Its antigen is still unknown.

Libraries of TRB cDNA were made by 5' RACE and carried UMIs. TCRdb reprocessed the 5' RACE reads, with one entry per CDR3 protein and no DNA. The sample has over 35,000 distinct CDR3 sequences. Study conclusions and caveats: Sequencing showed both naive subsets with comparably high diversity, and memory CD8+ cells much lower. TRBV-TRBJ usage was similar across naive CXCR3 subsets but distinct in memory cells.

The sample comprised memory CD8+ T cells from blood. This rearrangement joins TRBV3-2 to TRBJ2-3; TCRdb's D call, TRBD1, is unchecked because there is no DNA. TRBV3-2 has pseudogene status. The sequence derives from a human donor in good health. Some clones in this sample may be carry-over from other donors' samples. CDR3 sequence reads: CASSQDTTGLGTDTQYF.